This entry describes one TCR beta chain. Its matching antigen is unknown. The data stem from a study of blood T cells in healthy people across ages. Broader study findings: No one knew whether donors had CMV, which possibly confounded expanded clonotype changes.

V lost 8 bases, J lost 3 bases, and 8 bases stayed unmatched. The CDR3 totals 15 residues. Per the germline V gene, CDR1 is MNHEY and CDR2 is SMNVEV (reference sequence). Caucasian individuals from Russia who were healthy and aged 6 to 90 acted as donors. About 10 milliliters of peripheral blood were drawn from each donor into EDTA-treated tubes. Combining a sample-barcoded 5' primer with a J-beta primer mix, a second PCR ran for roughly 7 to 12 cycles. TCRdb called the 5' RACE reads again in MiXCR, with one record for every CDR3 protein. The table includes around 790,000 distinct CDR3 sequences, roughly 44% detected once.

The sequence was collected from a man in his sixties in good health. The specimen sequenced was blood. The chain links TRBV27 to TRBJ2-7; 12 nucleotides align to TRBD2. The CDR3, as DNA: TGTGCCAGCGGGAGGACTAGCGGGGAAAACTACGAGCAGTACTTC. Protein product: CASGRTSGENYEQYF.